This T cell receptor beta chain was identified in a study of T cells in Graves' hyperthyroidism and ophthalmopathy. This clonotype has a count of ten or more. Trimming took off 3 bases at V and 2 bases at J, with 26 bases between the two ends. The CDR3 covers 19 residues. Germline V CDR1 and CDR2: SGDLS, YYNGEE. RNA transcripts were the template for amplifying TCR beta CDR3 regions. With the HTBI primer set, the TCR CDR3 went through a first round of RT-PCR. From the multiplex PCR reads, TCRdb called clonotypes with MiXCR, one entry per CDR3 protein. The repertoire consists of about 610,000 distinct CDR3 sequences, with 14% to 15% occurring once and the leading ten covering around 4.1%.

This receptor was taken from a woman in her thirties or forties with Graves' ophthalmopathy. Specimen: blood. The chain is built from TRBV9 and TRBJ1-2; tentative D call: TRBD1 (5 bases). CDR3 nucleotide sequence: TGTGCCAGCAGCGATACCCTCGACAGACCAAACTTCATGAACTATGGCTACACCTTC. Protein product: CASSDTLDRPNFMNYGYTF.